These 23 T cell receptor beta chains share one sample of origin, sequenced in a study of blood T cells in healthy people across ages. A second PCR of about 7 to 12 cycles used a sample-barcoded 5' primer and a J-beta primer mix. TCRdb reanalysed the 5' RACE reads using MiXCR and keeps one entry per CDR3 protein. The sample holds 1.6 million or so distinct CDR3 sequences; roughly 32% are singletons and the top ten take approximately 10%. Sequenced material: blood. These receptors came from a woman aged 25-40 years in good health.

Only a few counts were recorded for this clonotype. This sequence joins TRBV7-2 and TRBJ2-7; no clear D gene. Germline lookup yields CDR1 SGHTA and CDR2 FQGNSA. Between the trimmed V and J ends, which lost 3 bases and 2 bases, there was a span of 11 bases. The CDR3 extends over 14 amino acids. In DNA, the CDR3 is TGTGCCAGCAGCTTTCTGGGGAAGACCTACGAGCAGTACTTC. Translating it yields CASSFLGKTYEQYF.

This clonotype has only one observation. V gene TRBV9 combines with J gene TRBJ2-3; D uncertain. The CDR3 totals 12 residues. V was pared by 1 base and J by 5 bases, with 5 bases between. The germline CDR1 and CDR2 sequences are SGDLS and YYNGEE. The CDR3 sequence: CASSVWGDTQYF. The CDR3 DNA reads as TGTGCCAGCAGCGTATGGGGAGATACGCAGTATTTT.

This chain links TRBV20-1 with TRBJ2-5, with D perhaps TRBD1 (6 bases). Germline V gives CDR1 DFQATT, CDR2 SNEGSKA (reference sequence). This CDR3 is 14 amino acids long. The CDR3, as DNA: TGCAGCCTTACCCTGCAGGGGATAGGAGAGACCCAGTACTTC. It translates to CSLTLQGIGETQYF.

The chain couples TRBV21-1 to TRBJ1-5. TRBV21-1 constitutes a pseudogene. This CDR3 is built from 12 residues. The CDR3 DNA reads as TGTGCCAGCATGCCCTTGGAACAGCCCCAGCATTTT. This encodes CASMPLEQPQHF.

This clonotype was seen more than once but under ten times. CDR3 sequence (DNA): TGCAGTGCTATGCCTGACAGGGCCTATGGCTACACCTTC. Translation gives CSAMPDRAYGYTF. This chain links TRBV20-1 with TRBJ1-2; 7 nucleotides agree with TRBD1. The germline CDR1 and CDR2 sequences are DFQATT and SNEGSKA (reference sequence). The CDR3 sequence is 13 residues long. The V segment lost 4 bases and the J segment 4 bases; nucleotides outside the gene matches: 6.

This clonotype was counted between two and nine times. The chain is built from TRBV7-9 and TRBJ2-7; 14 positions agree with TRBD2. Germline assignment: CDR1 SEHNR and CDR2 FQNEAQ (reference sequence). V lost 5 bases and J lost 6; bases outside the gene matches: 3. The CDR3 has 14 amino acids. The CDR3 is CASSKGLAGVEQYF. The CDR3 DNA reads as TGTGCCAGCAGCAAGGGACTAGCGGGGGTCGAGCAGTACTTC.

The gene calls are TRBV7-7 and TRBJ2-3; 9 bases map to TRBD2. V was pared by 5 bases and J by 7 bases, with 4 bases of the junction left unmatched. The CDR3 covers 13 residues. CDR1 is SSHAT and CDR2 is FNYEAQ in the germline V gene (reference sequence). The CDR3 DNA follows: TGTGCCAGCAGCACCGCGGGAGGGAATACGCAGTATTTT. Its protein product is CASSTAGGNTQYF. Supplemented by reference TRBV7-7 and TRBJ2-3, the full variable domain reads GAGVSQSPRYKVTKRGQDVTLRCDPISSHATLYWYQQALGQGPEFLTYFNYEAQPDKSGLPSDRFSAERPEGSISTLTIQRTEQRDSAMYRCASSTAGGNTQYFGPGTRLTVL.

The gene calls are TRBV9 and TRBJ2-7; D might be TRBD1 (6 bases). The CDR3 has 15 amino acids. V was trimmed by 0 bases and J by 7 bases, leaving 17 bases between them. Germline V gene sequence: CDR1 SGDLS, CDR2 YYNGEE. CDR3 in DNA: TGTGCCAGCAGCGTAGGAGGCACAGGGCCGGGGGAGCAGTACTTC. Translating gives CASSVGGTGPGEQYF.

On this clonotype itself: A read error may produce the germline difference seen at one junction end. V gene TRBV10-1 combines with J gene TRBJ2-7; no definite D call. This CDR3 contains 14 residues. Germline V gene data show CDR1 as WNHNN and CDR2 as SYGVQD (reference sequence). The CDR3, as DNA: TGTGCCAGCAGTGAGTCAGTCAGCTCCTACGAGCAGTACTTC. Its protein product is CASSESVSSYEQYF.

The chain employs TRBV7-9 and TRBJ2-5; no definite D call. CDR1 and CDR2 from the germline V gene are SEHNR and FQNEAQ (reference sequence). V shed 5 bases and J shed 5 bases, with 18 bases lying between them. This CDR3 is 15 amino acids long. CDR3 amino acids: CASSPFPDKEETQYF. The CDR3 nucleotides read TGTGCCAGCAGCCCCTTCCCGGATAAGGAGGAGACCCAGTACTTC.

This chain links TRBV29-1 with TRBJ2-7; 10 bases map to TRBD2. CDR3 length: 17 amino acids. With V trimmed by 2 bases and J by 7 bases, 17 bases remained unmatched. Per germline, CDR1 SQVTM and CDR2 ANQGSEA. CDR3 bases: TGCAGCGTTGAATTCTTGACCGGGACTAGCGCGTACAATGAGCAGTACTTC. This translates into CSVEFLTGTSAYNEQYF.

This clonotype showed up just a few times. The genes are TRBV12-3 or TRBV12-4 and TRBJ2-5; D remains ambiguous. V was cut by 2 bases and J by 1 base, with 11 bases left in between. The CDR3 has 15 amino acids. The CDR3 nucleotides are TGTGCCAGCAGTTTAATGGGCCCATCCCAAGAGACCCAGTACTTC. Translated, it gives CASSLMGPSQETQYF.

The rearrangement joins TRBV20-1 to TRBJ1-2; 8 nucleotides line up with TRBD1. The germline gives CDR1 DFQATT, CDR2 SNEGSKA (reference sequence). CDR3 length: 14 residues. After removal of 6 bases from V and 8 bases from J, the junction contained 14 bases not matched to a gene. The CDR3: CSAPDRVWQGGYTF. The CDR3 DNA reads as TGCAGTGCGCCGGACAGGGTATGGCAAGGGGGCTACACCTTC.

This chain links TRBV5-5 with TRBJ1-2; the D gene is possibly TRBD1 (6 bases). Germline loops: CDR1 SGHKS, CDR2 YYEKEE (reference sequence). Trimming took 2 bases from V and 4 from J, leaving 9 bases between them. The length of the CDR3 is 13 residues. The CDR3 sequence is CASSFGDTYGYTF. The CDR3 DNA is TGTGCCAGCAGCTTTGGGGACACCTATGGCTACACCTTC.

The chain's CDR3 is CSARDGRRTVTIQYF. CDR3 coding DNA: TGCAGTGCTAGAGATGGCCGCAGGACAGTAACCATTCAGTACTTC. This chain uses TRBV20-1 with TRBJ2-4, with a weak D call TRBD1 (6 bases). With 0 bases removed from V and 9 bases from J, the gap between germline ends came to 18 bases. CDR1 and CDR2 (germline): DFQATT, SNEGSKA (reference sequence). The CDR3 extends over 15 amino acids.

The chain is built from TRBV7-2 and TRBJ2-7; 7 bases align to TRBD1. The J call may not be correct, given that the DNA end is closer to TRBJ2-5. Germline V gene data show CDR1 as SGHTA and CDR2 as FQGNSA. The CDR3 is made up of 14 amino acids. Here the CDR3 DNA reads TGTGCCAGCAGCTTAGTCAGGGGGATAGGGACCCAGTACTTC. Protein sequence: CASSLVRGIGTQYF.

The J gene is TRBJ2-5, the V gene TRBV6-1, with D tentatively TRBD2 (6 bases). Germline lookup yields CDR1 MNHNS and CDR2 SASEGT. The CDR3 contains 17 residues. V was trimmed by 4 bases and J by 1 base, leaving 19 bases between them. DNA for the CDR3: TGTGCCAGCAGTGGTTTTCCTGGCGGGGTGCCCCAAGAGACCCAGTACTTC. Translation: CASSGFPGGVPQETQYF.

As to this clonotype: Lacking the conserved final phenylalanine or tryptophan, this CDR3 likely reflects a read error. The chain combines TRBV7-3 with TRBJ1-1, with D possibly TRBD1 on 5 matching bases. Trimming left V 2 bases short and J 2 bases short, with 27 bases between. This CDR3 is built from 20 residues. CDR1 is SGHTA, CDR2 FQGTGA, per germline. The chain's CDR3 is CASSLWVSNRGLEDNTEAFL. The CDR3 coding sequence is TGTGCCAGCAGCTTATGGGTGTCCAACCGGGGACTCGAGGATAACACTGAAGCTTTCTTA.

This clonotype was detected ten times or more. One junction end disagrees with the germline gene, perhaps due to a read error. The rearrangement uses TRBV3-1 and TRBJ1-1; tentative D call: TRBD1 (6 bases). The CDR3 runs 13 residues. Germline V CDR1 and CDR2: LGHDT, YNNKEL (reference sequence). CDR3 region: CASSQTGNTEAFF. CDR3 DNA sequence: TGCGCCAGCAGCCAAACAGGGAATACTGAAGCTTTCTTT.

A note on this clonotype: A much more abundant neighbour one base away suggests this may be a read error. The rearrangement joins TRBV4-1 to TRBJ2-3; 7 bases are shared with TRBD1. CDR3 length: 16 amino acids. J lost 2 bases, V lost 0 bases, and 5 bases had no gene match. The germline CDR1 and CDR2 sequences are MGHRA and YSYEKL. This chain's CDR3 is CASSQDWDSYTDTQYF. As DNA, the CDR3 is TGCGCCAGCAGCCAAGATTGGGACAGCTACACAGATACGCAGTATTTT.

The chain has TRBV27 and TRBJ2-7; 10 positions agree with TRBD2. Germline V gives CDR1 MNHEY, CDR2 SMNVEV (reference sequence). With V trimmed by 5 bases and J by 4 bases, 11 bases remained unmatched. CDR3 length equals 16 residues. The DNA of the CDR3 is TGTGCCAGCAGTCGACCTAGCGGACTAGCGGAATACGAGCAGTACTTC. Its protein is CASSRPSGLAEYEQYF.

This chain links TRBV11-2 with TRBJ2-7, with 9 bases matching TRBD1. Germline CDR1 SGHAT, CDR2 FQNNGV. After removal of 5 bases from V and 3 bases from J, the junction contained 11 bases not matched to a gene. The CDR3 totals 16 residues. CDR3: CASSVNLGGQGYEQYF. As DNA, the CDR3 is TGTGCCAGCAGCGTTAATCTCGGGGGACAGGGCTACGAGCAGTACTTC.

The chain recombines TRBV18 with TRBJ2-1, with 9 bases aligning to TRBD1. CDR3 length: 17 amino acids. Germline CDR1 is KGHSH and CDR2 is LQKENI. V was clipped by 0 bases and J by 2 bases; unmatched bases: 5. The CDR3 DNA sequence: TGTGCCAGCTCACCACCGGGACAGGGTGGCACCTACAATGAGCAGTTCTTC. Translated: CASSPPGQGGTYNEQFF.